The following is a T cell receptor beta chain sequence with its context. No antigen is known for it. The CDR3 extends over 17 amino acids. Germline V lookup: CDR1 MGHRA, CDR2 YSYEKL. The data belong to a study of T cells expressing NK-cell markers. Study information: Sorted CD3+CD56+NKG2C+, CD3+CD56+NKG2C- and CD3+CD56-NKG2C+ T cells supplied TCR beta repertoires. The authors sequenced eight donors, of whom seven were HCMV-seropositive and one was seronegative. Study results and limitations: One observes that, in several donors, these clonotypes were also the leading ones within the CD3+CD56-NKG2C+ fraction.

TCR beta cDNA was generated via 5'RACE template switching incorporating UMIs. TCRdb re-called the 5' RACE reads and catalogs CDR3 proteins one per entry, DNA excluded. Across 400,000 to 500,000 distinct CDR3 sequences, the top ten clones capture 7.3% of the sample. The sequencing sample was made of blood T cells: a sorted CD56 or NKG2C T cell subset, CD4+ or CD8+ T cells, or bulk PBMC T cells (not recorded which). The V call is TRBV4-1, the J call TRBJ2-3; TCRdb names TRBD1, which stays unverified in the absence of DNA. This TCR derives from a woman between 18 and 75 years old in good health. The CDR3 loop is CASSQATKQGVEDTQYF.